What follows is one TCR beta chain and its context. V was pared by 3 bases and J by 2 bases, with 11 bases between. The V gene's germline CDR1 is KGHDR and CDR2 SFDVKD. The CDR3 sequence is 15 residues long. This specimen belongs to a study of blood T cell repertoires in COVID-19. Using immunoSEQ multiplex PCR, the repertoire was profiled, and TCRdb retains in-frame clones only, with some absent. Among tens of thousands of clones listed, 88% were seen once. The chain carries TRBV24-1 and TRBJ2-3, with D perhaps matching TRBD2 (6 bases). The specimen sequenced was peripheral blood. The TCR comes from a human donor in a cohort sampled during active COVID-19. CDR3 sequence reads: CATSDGGGTTDTQYF. CDR3 coding DNA: TGTGCCACCAGTGATGGAGGAGGGACCACAGATACGCAGTATTTT.